The sequence of this T cell receptor beta chain was determined in a study of vaccination and CD4 T cells after COVID-19. Study information: Control cultures, each given a CEFX pool, an HIV-1 Nef pool, or no peptide, were included.

With the Oncomine TCR Beta short-read assay, DNA from cultured CD4+ T cells was sequenced. TCRdb processed the PCR reads anew with MiXCR; each CDR3 protein has one entry. The sample contains approximately 2,400 distinct CDR3 sequences, around two fifths of which appear only once. Trimming took 6 bases from V and 1 from J; bases not matched to a gene: 10. Germline CDR1 reads DFQATT; CDR2 reads SNEGSKA (reference sequence). The CDR3 consists of 15 residues. This clonotype was recorded a few times. No antigen is known for it. Documented treatment: 10-day PBMC culture with coronavirus spike peptide pools or control peptides (ViraFEST assay). Gathering of the CD4+ T cells, from the unexposed donor, took place before the COVID-19 pandemic (2011-2018).

The receptor's source is a human donor in good health. This sequence joins TRBV20-1 and TRBJ2-3; 7 bases fit TRBD2. Sequencing used CD4+ T cells from blood, cultured in vitro. CDR3 sequence: CSAGGVGRGTDTQYF. In nucleotides, the CDR3 is TGCAGTGCGGGGGGGGTCGGAAGAGGCACAGATACGCAGTATTTT.